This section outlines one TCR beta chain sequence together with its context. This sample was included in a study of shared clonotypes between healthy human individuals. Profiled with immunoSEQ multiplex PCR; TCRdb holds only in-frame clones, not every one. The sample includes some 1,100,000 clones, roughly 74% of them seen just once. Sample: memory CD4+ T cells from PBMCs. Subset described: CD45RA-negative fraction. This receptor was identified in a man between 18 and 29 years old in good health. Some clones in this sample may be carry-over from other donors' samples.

The CDR3 DNA follows: TGTGCCAGCAGTTCCGCAGGAGGAGTTGGGGAGACCCAGTACTTC. Residues: CASSSAGGVGETQYF. V and J are TRBV28 and TRBJ2-5, with a tentative D call TRBD2 (5 bases). The CDR3 runs to 15 residues. The V gene lost 4 bases and the J gene lost 5 bases, with 17 bases spanning the gap. Germline loops: CDR1 MDHEN, CDR2 SYDVKM.